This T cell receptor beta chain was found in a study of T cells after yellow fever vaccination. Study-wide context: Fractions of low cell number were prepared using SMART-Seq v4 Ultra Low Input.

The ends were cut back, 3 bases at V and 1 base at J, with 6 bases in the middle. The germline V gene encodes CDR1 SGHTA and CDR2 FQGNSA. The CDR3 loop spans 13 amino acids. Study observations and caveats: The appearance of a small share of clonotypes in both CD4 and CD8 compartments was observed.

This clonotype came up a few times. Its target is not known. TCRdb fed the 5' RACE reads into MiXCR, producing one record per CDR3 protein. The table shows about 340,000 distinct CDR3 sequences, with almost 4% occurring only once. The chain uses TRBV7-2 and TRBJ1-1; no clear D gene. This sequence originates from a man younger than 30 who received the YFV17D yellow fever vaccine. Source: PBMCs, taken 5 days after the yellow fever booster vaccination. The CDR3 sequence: CASSFRSNTEAFF. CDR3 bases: TGTGCCAGCAGCTTCCGGTCGAACACTGAAGCTTTCTTT. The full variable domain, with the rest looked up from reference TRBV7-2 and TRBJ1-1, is GAGVSQSPSNKVTEKGKDVELRCDPISGHTALYWYRQSLGQGLEFLIYFQGNSAPDKSGLPSDRFSAERTGGSVSTLTIQRTQQEDSAVYLCASSFRSNTEAFFGQGTRLTVV.